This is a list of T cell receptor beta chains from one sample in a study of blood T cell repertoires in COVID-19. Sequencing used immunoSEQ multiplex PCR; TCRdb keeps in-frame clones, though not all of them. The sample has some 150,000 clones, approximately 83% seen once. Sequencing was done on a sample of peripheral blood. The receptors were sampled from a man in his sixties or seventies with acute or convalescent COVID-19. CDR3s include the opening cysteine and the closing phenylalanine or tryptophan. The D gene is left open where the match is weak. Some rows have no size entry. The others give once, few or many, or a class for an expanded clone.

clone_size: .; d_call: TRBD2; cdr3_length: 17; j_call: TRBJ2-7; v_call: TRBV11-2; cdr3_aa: CASSLPGTSGSSYEQYF; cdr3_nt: TGTGCCAGCAGCCTGCCTGGGACTAGCGGGAGCTCCTACGAGCAGTACTTC
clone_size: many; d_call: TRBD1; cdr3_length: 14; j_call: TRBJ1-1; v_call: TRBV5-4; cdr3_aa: CASSWDRGNTEAFF; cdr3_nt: TGTGCCAGCAGCTGGGACAGGGGAAACACTGAAGCTTTCTTT
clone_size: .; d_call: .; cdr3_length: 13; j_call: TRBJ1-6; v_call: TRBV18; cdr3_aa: CASSPPAPGSLHF; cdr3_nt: TGTGCCAGCTCACCACCGGCCCCGGGATCCCTCCACTTT
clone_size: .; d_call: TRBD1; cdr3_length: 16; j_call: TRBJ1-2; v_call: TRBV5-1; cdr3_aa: CASSLETRGTIYGYTF; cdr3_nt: TGCGCCAGCAGCTTGGAGACCAGGGGGACAATCTATGGCTACACCTTC
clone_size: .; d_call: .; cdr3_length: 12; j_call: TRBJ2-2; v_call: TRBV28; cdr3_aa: CASLEAPGELFF; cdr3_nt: TGTGCCAGTCTGGAGGCCCCCGGGGAGCTGTTTTTT
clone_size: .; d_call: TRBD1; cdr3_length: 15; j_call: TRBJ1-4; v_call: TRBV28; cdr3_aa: CASSAPGQGREKLFF; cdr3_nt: TGTGCCAGCAGTGCTCCCGGACAGGGGCGTGAAAAACTGTTTTTT
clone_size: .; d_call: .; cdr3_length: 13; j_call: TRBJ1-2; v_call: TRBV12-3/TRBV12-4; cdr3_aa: CASSLTQNYGYTF; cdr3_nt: TGTGCCAGCAGTTTAACACAAAACTATGGCTACACCTTC
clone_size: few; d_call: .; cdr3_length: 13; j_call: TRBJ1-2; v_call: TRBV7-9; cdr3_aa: CASSSTADYGYTF; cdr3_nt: TGTGCCAGCAGCTCCACAGCGGACTATGGCTACACCTTC
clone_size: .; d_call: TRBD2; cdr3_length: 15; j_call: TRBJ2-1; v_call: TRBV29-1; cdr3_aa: CSAEGTSYSYNEQFF; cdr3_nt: TGCAGCGCCGAGGGGACTAGTTACTCCTACAATGAGCAGTTCTTC
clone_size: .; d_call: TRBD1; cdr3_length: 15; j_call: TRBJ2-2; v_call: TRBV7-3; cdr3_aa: CASSLDRANTGELFF; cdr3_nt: TGTGCCAGCAGCTTGGACAGGGCGAACACCGGGGAGCTGTTTTTT
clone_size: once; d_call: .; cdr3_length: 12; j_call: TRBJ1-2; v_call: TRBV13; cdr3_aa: CASSLGVEGYTF; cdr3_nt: TGTGCCAGCAGCTTAGGGGTAGAGGGCTACACCTTC
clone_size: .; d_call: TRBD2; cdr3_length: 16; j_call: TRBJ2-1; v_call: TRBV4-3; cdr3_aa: CASSQDTSGYYNEQFF; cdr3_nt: TGCGCCAGCAGCCAAGATACTAGCGGGTATTACAATGAGCAGTTCTTC
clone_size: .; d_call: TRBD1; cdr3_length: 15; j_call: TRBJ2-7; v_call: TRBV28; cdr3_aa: CASSLRTGGSYEQYF; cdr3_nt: TGTGCCAGCAGTTTGAGGACAGGGGGCTCCTACGAGCAGTACTTC
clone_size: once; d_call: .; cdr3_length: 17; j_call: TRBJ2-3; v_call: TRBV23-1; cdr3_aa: CASSQSKWGGRTDTQYF; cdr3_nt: TGCGCCAGCAGTCAATCAAAATGGGGGGGCCGCACAGATACGCAGTATTTT
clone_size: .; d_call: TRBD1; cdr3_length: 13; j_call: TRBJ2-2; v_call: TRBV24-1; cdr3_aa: CATSETGGRELFF; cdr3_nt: TGTGCCACCAGTGAAACAGGGGGTCGGGAGCTGTTTTTT
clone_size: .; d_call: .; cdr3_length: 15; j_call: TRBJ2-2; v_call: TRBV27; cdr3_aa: CASSLSGQGTGELFF; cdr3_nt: TGTGCCAGCAGTTTATCAGGGCAGGGCACCGGGGAGCTGTTTTTT
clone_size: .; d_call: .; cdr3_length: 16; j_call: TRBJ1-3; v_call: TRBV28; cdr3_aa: CASSLKGLSSGNTIYF; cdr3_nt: TGTGCCAGCAGTCTAAAGGGACTGAGCTCTGGAAACACCATATATTTT
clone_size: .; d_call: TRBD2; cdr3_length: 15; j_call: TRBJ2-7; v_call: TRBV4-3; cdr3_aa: CASSQGLAGAYEQYF; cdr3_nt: TGCGCCAGCAGCCAAGGGTTAGCGGGAGCGTACGAGCAGTACTTC
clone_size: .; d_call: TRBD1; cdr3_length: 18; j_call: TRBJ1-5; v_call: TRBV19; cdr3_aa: CASRTRSGTGKGNQPQHF; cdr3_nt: TGTGCCAGTAGAACACGCTCTGGGACAGGGAAGGGCAATCAGCCCCAGCATTTT
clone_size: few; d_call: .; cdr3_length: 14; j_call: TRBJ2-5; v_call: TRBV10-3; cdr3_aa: CAISGAADQETQYF; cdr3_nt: TGTGCCATCAGTGGGGCAGCCGATCAAGAGACCCAGTACTTC
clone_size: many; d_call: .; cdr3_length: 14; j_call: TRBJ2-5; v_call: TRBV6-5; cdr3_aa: CASSYHTSQETQYF; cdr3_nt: TGTGCCAGCAGTTACCACACATCCCAAGAGACCCAGTACTTC
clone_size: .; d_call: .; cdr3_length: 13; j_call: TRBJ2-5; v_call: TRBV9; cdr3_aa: CASSRGQWETQYF; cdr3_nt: TGTGCCAGCAGCCGAGGACAGTGGGAGACCCAGTACTTC
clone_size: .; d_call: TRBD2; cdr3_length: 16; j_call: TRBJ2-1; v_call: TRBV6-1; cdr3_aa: CASSEVRTSGLNEQFF; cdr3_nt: TGTGCCAGCAGTGAAGTAAGGACTAGCGGGTTGAATGAGCAGTTCTTC
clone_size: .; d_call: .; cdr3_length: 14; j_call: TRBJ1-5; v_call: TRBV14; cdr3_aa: CASSLLRGNQPQHF; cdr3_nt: TGTGCCAGCAGCCTTTTGAGGGGCAATCAGCCCCAGCATTTT
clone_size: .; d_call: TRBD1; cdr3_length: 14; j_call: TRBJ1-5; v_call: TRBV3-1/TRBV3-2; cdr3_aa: CASSQNRGDQPQHF; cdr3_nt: TGTGCCAGCAGCCAGAACAGGGGTGATCAGCCCCAGCATTTT
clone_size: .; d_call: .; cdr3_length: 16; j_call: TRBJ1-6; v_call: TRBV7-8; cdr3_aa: CASSFNPGSYNSPLHF; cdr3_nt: TGTGCCAGCAGCTTTAATCCGGGCTCCTATAATTCACCCCTCCACTTT
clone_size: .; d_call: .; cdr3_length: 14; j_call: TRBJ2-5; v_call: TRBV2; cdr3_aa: CASSEARTAVTQYF; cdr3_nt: TGTGCCAGCAGTGAAGCCCGGACAGCCGTGACCCAGTACTTC
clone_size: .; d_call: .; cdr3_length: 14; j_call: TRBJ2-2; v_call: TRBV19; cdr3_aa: CASTSGVGTGELFF; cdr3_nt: TGTGCCAGTACCTCGGGGGTTGGCACCGGGGAGCTGTTTTTT
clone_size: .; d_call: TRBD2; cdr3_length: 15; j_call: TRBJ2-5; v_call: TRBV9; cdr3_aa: CASSPYSGIGETQYF; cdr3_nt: TGTGCCAGCAGCCCCTACAGCGGGATAGGTGAGACCCAGTACTTC
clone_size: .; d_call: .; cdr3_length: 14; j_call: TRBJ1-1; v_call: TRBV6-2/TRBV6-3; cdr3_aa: CASSFDSLNTEAFF; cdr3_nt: TGTGCCAGCAGTTTTGACAGCCTGAACACTGAAGCTTTCTTT
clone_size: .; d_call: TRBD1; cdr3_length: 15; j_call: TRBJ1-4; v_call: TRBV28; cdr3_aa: CASSTPGTGYEKLFF; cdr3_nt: TGTGCCAGCAGTACCCCCGGGACAGGGTATGAAAAACTGTTTTTT
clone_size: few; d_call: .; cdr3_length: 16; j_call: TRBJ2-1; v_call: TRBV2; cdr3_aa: CASSRRSGGNFNEQFF; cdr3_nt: TGTGCCAGCAGCAGAAGATCAGGGGGGAACTTCAATGAGCAGTTCTTC
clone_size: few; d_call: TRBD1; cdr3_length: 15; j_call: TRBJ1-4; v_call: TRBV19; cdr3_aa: CASSILGGGNEKLFF; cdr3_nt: TGTGCCAGTAGTATCCTAGGAGGGGGCAATGAAAAACTGTTTTTT
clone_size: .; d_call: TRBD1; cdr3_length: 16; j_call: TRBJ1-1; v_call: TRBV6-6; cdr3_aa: CASSYSSTGGRTEAFF; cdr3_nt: TGTGCCAGCAGTTACTCCTCTACAGGGGGCAGAACTGAAGCTTTCTTT
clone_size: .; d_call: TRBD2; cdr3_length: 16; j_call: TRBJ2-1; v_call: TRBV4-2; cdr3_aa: CASSRQLAVEYNEQFF; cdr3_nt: TGTGCCAGCAGCCGCCAACTAGCGGTCGAATACAATGAGCAGTTCTTC
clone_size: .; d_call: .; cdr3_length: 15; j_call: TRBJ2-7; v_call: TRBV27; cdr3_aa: CASSFEGIGSYEQYF; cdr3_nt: TGTGCCAGCAGTTTTGAGGGAATCGGTTCCTACGAGCAGTACTTC
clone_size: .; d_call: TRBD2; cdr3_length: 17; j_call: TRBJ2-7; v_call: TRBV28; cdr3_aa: CASRRKGLAGGVREQYF; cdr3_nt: TGTGCCAGCAGACGGAAGGGACTAGCGGGAGGGGTAAGGGAGCAGTACTTC
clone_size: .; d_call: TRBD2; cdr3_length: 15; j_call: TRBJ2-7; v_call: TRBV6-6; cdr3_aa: CASSYKAGREYEQYF; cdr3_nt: TGTGCCAGCAGTTACAAAGCGGGACGAGAATACGAGCAGTACTTC
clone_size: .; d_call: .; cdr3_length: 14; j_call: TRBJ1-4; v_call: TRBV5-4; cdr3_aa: CASSLVGVSEKLFF; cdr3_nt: TGTGCCAGCAGCTTGGTAGGGGTTAGTGAAAAACTGTTTTTT
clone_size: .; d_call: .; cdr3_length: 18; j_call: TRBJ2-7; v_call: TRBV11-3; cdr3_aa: CASSLFVTGRPKIYEQYF; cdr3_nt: TGTGCCAGCAGCTTATTCGTGACAGGTCGTCCCAAGATCTACGAGCAGTACTTC
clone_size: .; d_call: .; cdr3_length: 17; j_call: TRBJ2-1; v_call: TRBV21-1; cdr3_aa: CASSKARREGYYNEQFF; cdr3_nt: TGTGCCAGCAGCAAAGCAAGGCGGGAGGGATACTACAATGAGCAGTTCTTC
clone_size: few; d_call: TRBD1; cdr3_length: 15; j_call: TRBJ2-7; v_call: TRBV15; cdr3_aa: CATSRDGRGLAEQYF; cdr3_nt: TGTGCCACCAGCAGAGATGGCAGGGGGCTGGCCGAGCAGTACTTC
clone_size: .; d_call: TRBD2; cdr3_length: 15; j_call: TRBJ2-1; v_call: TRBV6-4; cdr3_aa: CASSDRAGGGNEQFF; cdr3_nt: TGTGCCAGCAGTGACAGAGCGGGAGGGGGCAATGAGCAGTTCTTC
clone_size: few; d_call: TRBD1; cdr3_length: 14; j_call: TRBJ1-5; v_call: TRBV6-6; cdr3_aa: CASRYGTGNQPQHF; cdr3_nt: TGTGCCAGCAGGTACGGGACAGGCAATCAGCCCCAGCATTTT
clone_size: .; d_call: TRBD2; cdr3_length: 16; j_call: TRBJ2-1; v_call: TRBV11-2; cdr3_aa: CASSLRSSGSWDEQFF; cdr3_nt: TGTGCCAGCAGCTTAAGGTCTAGCGGGAGTTGGGATGAGCAGTTCTTC
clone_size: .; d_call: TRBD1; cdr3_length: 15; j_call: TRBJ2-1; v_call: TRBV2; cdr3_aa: CASSEGSGGYNEQFF; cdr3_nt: TGTGCCAGCAGTGAAGGGTCAGGGGGCTACAATGAGCAGTTCTTC
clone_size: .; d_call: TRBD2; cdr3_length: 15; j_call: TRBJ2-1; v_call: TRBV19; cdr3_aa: CASSSAREVGDEQFF; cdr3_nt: TGTGCCAGTAGCTCGGCGCGGGAGGTGGGGGATGAGCAGTTCTTC
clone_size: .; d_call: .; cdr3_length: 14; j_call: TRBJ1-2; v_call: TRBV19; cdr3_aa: CASSIDGDSYGYTF; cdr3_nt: TGTGCCAGTAGTATAGATGGAGACAGCTATGGCTACACCTTC
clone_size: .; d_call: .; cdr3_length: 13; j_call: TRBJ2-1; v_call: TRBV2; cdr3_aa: CASSEDGGLEQFF; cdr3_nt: TGTGCCAGCAGTGAAGACGGGGGACTTGAGCAGTTCTTC
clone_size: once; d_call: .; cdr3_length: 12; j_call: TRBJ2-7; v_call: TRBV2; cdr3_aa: CASTDSTYEQYF; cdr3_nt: TGTGCCAGCACGGACAGTACCTACGAGCAGTACTTC
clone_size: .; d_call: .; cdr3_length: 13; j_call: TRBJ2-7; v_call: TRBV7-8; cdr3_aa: CASREAGSYEQYF; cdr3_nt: TGTGCCAGCAGGGAAGCGGGCTCCTACGAGCAGTACTTC
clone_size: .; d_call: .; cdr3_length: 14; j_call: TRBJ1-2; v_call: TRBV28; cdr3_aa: CASSLTGARYGYTF; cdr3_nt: TGTGCCAGCAGTTTAACTGGGGCCCGCTATGGCTACACCTTC
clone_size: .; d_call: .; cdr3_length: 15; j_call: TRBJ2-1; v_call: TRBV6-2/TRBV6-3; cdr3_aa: CASSYRAHSYNEQFF; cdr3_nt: TGTGCCAGCAGTTATAGAGCGCACTCCTACAATGAGCAGTTCTTC
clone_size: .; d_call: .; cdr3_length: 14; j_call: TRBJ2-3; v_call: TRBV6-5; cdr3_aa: CASRTILVTDTQYF; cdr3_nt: TGTGCCAGCAGGACCATACTAGTTACAGATACGCAGTATTTT
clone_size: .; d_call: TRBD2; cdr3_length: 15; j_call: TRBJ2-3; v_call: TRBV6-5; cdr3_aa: CASRSAGASTDTQYF; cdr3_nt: TGTGCCAGCAGATCAGCGGGGGCTAGCACAGATACGCAGTATTTT
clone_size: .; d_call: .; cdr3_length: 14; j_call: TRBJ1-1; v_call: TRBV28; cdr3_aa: CASSLVQANTEAFF; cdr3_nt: TGTGCCAGCAGTTTGGTGCAGGCCAACACTGAAGCTTTCTTT
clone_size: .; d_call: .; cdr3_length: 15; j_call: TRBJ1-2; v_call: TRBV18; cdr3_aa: CASSPSGLADYGYTF; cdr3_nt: TGTGCCAGCTCACCTAGCGGGCTGGCTGACTATGGCTACACCTTC
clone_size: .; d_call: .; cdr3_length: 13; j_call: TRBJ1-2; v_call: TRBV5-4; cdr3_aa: CASSYRDLEGYTF; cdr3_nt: TGTGCCAGCAGCTACAGGGATCTTGAGGGCTACACCTTC
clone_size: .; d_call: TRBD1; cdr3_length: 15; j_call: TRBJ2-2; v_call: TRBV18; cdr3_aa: CASSPGQGATGELFF; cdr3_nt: TGTGCCAGCTCACCGGGACAGGGGGCGACCGGGGAGCTGTTTTTT